The clone carrying this T cell receptor beta chain has at least ten counts. Antigen unknown. These data come from a study of CD8+CD57+ T cells in acquired aplastic anemia. Overall study context: DNA recovered from sorted CD4+ and CD8+ cells had a mean of approximately 3.2 ug. Study-wide findings and caveats: Between patients and controls, CD8+ Simpson's diversity did not vary significantly. Found in both controls and patients were almost 30 CD8+ CDR3 sequences.

Genomic DNA templated the TCR beta VDJ and CDR3 profiling. TCRdb re-called the reads with MiXCR, one entry per CDR3 protein. The table lists 170,000 or so distinct CDR3 sequences, roughly three fifths of them singletons, with about 44% in the top ten. The germline CDR1 and CDR2 sequences are SGDLS and YYNGEE. CDR3 size: 14 residues. Trimming cost V 4 bases and J 3 bases; bases outside gene matches: 7. Patients chosen for sequencing had CD8+CD57+ cells that had expanded, as shown by flow cytometry. Sequenced sample: sorted CD4+, CD8+, or CD8+CD57+ T cells (not recorded which) from PBMCs. This chain uses TRBV9 with TRBJ2-7; 7 nucleotides agree with TRBD1. The TCR comes from a human donor with aplastic anemia. CDR3 in amino acids: CASSPLTGSYEQYF. The CDR3 bases are TGTGCCAGCAGCCCTTTGACAGGGAGCTACGAGCAGTACTTC. The full variable domain, rest sourced from reference TRBV9 and TRBJ2-7, is DSGVTQTPKHLITATGQRVTLRCSPRSGDLSVYWYQQSLDQGLQFLIQYYNGEERAKGNILERFSAQQFPDLHSELNLSSLELGDSALYFCASSPLTGSYEQYFGPGTRLTVT.